This T cell receptor (beta chain) was captured in a study of T cells in localized non-small cell lung cancer. Study findings and constraints: Clonality of T cells reached its maximum in uninvolved adjacent lung, surpassing tumor. Adjacent lung tissue had a median about 50 of the top 100 clones found in the tumor. It remains possible that heterogeneity exists, since only one tumor region was sequenced. Longer survival (overall) was linked to higher T cell density in blood.

Measured with immunoSEQ multiplex PCR; TCRdb has only the in-frame clones, and not every one. This sample has about 33,000 clones, with under 85% found just once. On this clone itself: Its cognate antigen is unknown.

This CDR3 has 14 residues. The germline V gene encodes CDR1 SGHTA and CDR2 FQGNSA. The V and J ends lost 4 bases and 5 bases respectively, with 14 bases between them. Material: peripheral blood, obtained before any cancer treatment. This chain connects TRBV7-2 to TRBJ2-5; D not certain. The TCR comes from an older male donor with stage II squamous cell lung carcinoma. The CDR3 sequence: CASSSQNVGETQYF. As DNA, the CDR3 is TGTGCCAGCAGCTCACAAAATGTGGGGGAGACCCAGTACTTC.